Given below is one T cell receptor beta chain in context. One junction end does not reproduce the germline sequence, and a read error may be involved. This entry is derived from a study of cytomegalovirus exposure and HLA in healthy donors. This CDR3 has 11 amino acids. Germline CDR1 is MNHEY and CDR2 is SVGAGI. Vbeta (60) and Jbeta (13) primers were used in the PCR. Some clones are missing from TCRdb's copy, which holds only in-frame ones; the method was immunoSEQ multiplex PCR. The data hold about 220,000 clones, with 75% to 90% observed a single time. This chain links TRBV6-5 with TRBJ2-7, with 7 bases aligning to TRBD1. The specimen was PBMCs. The source of this sequence is a boy aged 2 to 10 in good health and CMV-seronegative. CDR3 region: CASERQGETHF. CDR3 DNA sequence: TGTGCCAGCGAAAGACAGGGAGAGACGCACTTC.